This T cell receptor beta chain derives from a study of response to subunit inactivated influenza vaccine. TCRdb ran MiXCR on the RT-PCR reads and lists one entry per CDR3 protein. The data show some 540,000 distinct CDR3 sequences, roughly 25% seen once. Trimming cost V 0 bases and J 4 bases; bases outside gene matches: 5. The germline gives CDR1 SGDLS, CDR2 YYNGEE. This CDR3 comprises 15 residues. The same sample was also studied in work on T cells expressing NK-cell markers. In that study: Production of TCR beta cDNA relied on 5'RACE template switching with UMIs. TCR beta repertoires came from sorted CD3+CD56+NKG2C+, CD3+CD56+NKG2C- and CD3+CD56-NKG2C+ T cells. Seven HCMV-seropositive donors and one seronegative donor made up the eight sequenced donors. Restricting sorting to alpha-beta TCR T cells was achieved in several experiments by an anti-gamma-delta TCR antibody. The CD3+CD56-NKG2C+ fraction of a few donors was also led by these clonotypes.

Sequenced material: CD4+ T cells sorted from PBMCs, taken approximately 12 days after vaccination. The chain carries TRBV9 and TRBJ1-2; 8 bases line up with TRBD1. This receptor was identified in a man aged 45-60 years who received an inactivated influenza vaccine. CDR3 nucleotides: TGTGCCAGCAGCGTAGATGACAGGGGAGGCTATGGCTACACCTTC. Amino acids: CASSVDDRGGYGYTF.